Here is one T cell receptor (beta chain) with its context. The method was immunoSEQ multiplex PCR; TCRdb's version includes in-frame clones alone and lacks a portion of them. The sample consists of fewer than 45,000 clones, about nine tenths of them appearing once. This sample is drawn from a study of T cell changes during pregnancy in multiple sclerosis. Germline assignment: CDR1 ENHRY and CDR2 SYGVKD. The CDR3 extends over 15 amino acids. The ends were cut back, 3 bases at V and 0 bases at J, with 10 bases in the middle. Source: CD4+ T cells from peripheral blood mononuclear cells, taken in the first trimester of pregnancy. The sequence came from a female donor with multiple sclerosis, enrolled in a pregnancy study. This sequence joins TRBV10-3 and TRBJ2-3; D perhaps matches TRBD2 (5 bases). The CDR3 DNA reads TGTGCCATCAGTGATACTAGTTCGAGCACAGATACGCAGTATTTT. As protein: CAISDTSSSTDTQYF.